The 6 T cell receptor beta chains presented below share a single source sample, sequenced in a study of T cell responses to AZD1222 COVID-19 vaccine. Assay used: immunoSEQ multiplex PCR; TCRdb lists only in-frame clones, some missing. The sample has around 100,000 clones, 88% seen once. Sequencing used peripheral blood, obtained on day 0 of AZD1222 vaccination. Source of these receptors: an adult in good health.

This chain links TRBV9 with TRBJ1-3; no reliable D call. This CDR3 comprises 16 residues. V dropped 4 bases and J dropped 0 bases, with 14 bases sitting between them. From germline, CDR1 is SGDLS and CDR2 YYNGEE. The CDR3 nucleotides read TGTGCCAGCAGCCAAACCCCCCTGAGCTCTGGAAACACCATATATTTT. Residues: CASSQTPLSSGNTIYF.

The rearrangement joins TRBV25-1 to TRBJ1-2; D call uncertain. The V and J ends lost 8 bases and 2 bases respectively, with 12 bases between them. From germline, CDR1 is MGHDK and CDR2 SYGVNS. The CDR3 contains 13 residues. CDR3 coding DNA: TGTGCCAGCCGTTTGCGGGGAAACTATGGCTACACCTTC. Amino acids: CASRLRGNYGYTF.

The chain employs TRBV5-6 and TRBJ2-3; 11 nucleotides match TRBD2. The junction had 2 bases not matched to a gene; V was cut back by 4 bases and J by 4 bases. CDR1 SGHDT and CDR2 YYEEEE come from the germline V gene. The CDR3 extends over 14 amino acids. Here the CDR3 reads CASSILAGADTQYF. The CDR3 region has the DNA TGTGCCAGCAGCATACTAGCGGGAGCAGATACGCAGTATTTT.

J is TRBJ2-2 and V is TRBV5-4; TRBD1 is a possible D gene (5 bases). The length of the CDR3 is 14 residues. V shed 3 bases and J shed 2 bases, with 8 bases lying between them. Germline values: CDR1 SGHNT, CDR2 YYREEE (reference sequence). The CDR3 reads CASSSQVNTGELFF. The CDR3 nucleotides read TGTGCCAGCAGCTCACAGGTTAACACCGGGGAGCTGTTTTTT. The variable domain in full, completed from reference TRBV5-4 and TRBJ2-2, reads ETGVTQSPTHLIKTRGQQVTLRCSSQSGHNTVSWYQQALGQGPQFIFQYYREEENGRGNFPPRFSGLQFPNYSSELNVNALELDDSALYLCASSSQVNTGELFFGEGSRLTVL.

The chain links TRBV7-8 to TRBJ1-3, with D hard to call. V lost 5 bases and J 4 bases, leaving 9 bases between the germline ends. This CDR3 has 13 amino acids. Per the germline V gene, CDR1 is SGHVS and CDR2 is FQNEAQ. Here the CDR3 reads CASSGGGGNTIYF. The CDR3 nucleotides read TGTGCCAGCAGCGGAGGAGGAGGAAACACCATATATTTT.

The chain uses TRBV7-2 and TRBJ2-7, with 15 bases identical to TRBD2. Germline CDR1 and CDR2: SGHTA and FQGNSA. V gave up 5 bases and J gave up 6 bases; unmatched junction bases: 5. This CDR3 is built from 15 residues. Here the CDR3 reads CASSPGLAGGGEQYF. DNA of the CDR3: TGTGCCAGCAGCCCGGGACTAGCGGGAGGTGGCGAGCAGTACTTC.